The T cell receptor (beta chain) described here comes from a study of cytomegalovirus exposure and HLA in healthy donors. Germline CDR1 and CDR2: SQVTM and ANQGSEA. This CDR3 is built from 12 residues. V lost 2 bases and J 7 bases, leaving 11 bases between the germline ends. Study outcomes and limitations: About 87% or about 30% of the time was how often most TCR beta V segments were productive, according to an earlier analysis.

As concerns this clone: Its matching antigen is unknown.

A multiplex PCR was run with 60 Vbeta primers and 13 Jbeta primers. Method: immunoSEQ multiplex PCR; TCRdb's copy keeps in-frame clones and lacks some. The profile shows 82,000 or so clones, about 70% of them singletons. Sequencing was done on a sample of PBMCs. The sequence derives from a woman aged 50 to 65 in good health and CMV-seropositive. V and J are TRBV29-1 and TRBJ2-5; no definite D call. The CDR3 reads CSVERPRGTQYF. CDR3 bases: TGCAGCGTTGAACGACCCCGAGGGACCCAGTACTTC.